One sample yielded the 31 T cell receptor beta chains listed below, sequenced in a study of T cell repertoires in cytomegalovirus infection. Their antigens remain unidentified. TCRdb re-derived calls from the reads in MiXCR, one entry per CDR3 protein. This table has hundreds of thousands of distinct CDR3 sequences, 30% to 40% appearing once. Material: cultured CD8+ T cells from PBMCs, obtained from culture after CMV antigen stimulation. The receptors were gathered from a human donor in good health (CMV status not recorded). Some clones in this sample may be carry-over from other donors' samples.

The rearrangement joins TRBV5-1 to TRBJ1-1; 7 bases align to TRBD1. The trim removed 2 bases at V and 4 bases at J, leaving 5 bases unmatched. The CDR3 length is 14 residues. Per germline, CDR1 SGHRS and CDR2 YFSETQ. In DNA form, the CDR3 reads TGCGCCAGCAGCTTTAGGGGGCCGGGCACTGAAGCTTTCTTT. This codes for CASSFRGPGTEAFF. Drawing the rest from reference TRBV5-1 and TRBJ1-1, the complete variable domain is KAGVTQTPRYLIKTRGQQVTLSCSPISGHRSVSWYQQTPGQGLQFLFEYFSETQRNKGNFPGRFSGRQFSNSRSEMNVSTLELGDSALYLCASSFRGPGTEAFFGQGTRLTVV.

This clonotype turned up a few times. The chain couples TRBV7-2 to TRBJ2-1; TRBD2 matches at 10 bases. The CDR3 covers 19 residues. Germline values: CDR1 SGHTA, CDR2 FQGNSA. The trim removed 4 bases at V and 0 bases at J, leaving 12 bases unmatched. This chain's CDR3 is CASSWSSGGATSSYNEQFF. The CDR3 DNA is TGTGCCAGCAGCTGGTCTAGCGGGGGCGCCACCAGCTCCTACAATGAGCAGTTCTTC.

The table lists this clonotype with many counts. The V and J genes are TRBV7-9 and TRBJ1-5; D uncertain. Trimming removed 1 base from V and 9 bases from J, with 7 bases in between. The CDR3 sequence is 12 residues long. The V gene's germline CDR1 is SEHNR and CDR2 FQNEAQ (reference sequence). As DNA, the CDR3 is TGTGCCAGCAGCTTAGGGTCTCGGCCCCAGCATTTT. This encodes CASSLGSRPQHF.

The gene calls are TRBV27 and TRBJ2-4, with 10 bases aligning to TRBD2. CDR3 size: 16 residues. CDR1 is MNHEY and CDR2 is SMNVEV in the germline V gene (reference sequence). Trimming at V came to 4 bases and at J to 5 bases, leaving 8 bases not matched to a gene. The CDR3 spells CASSSTTSGDENIQYF. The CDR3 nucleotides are TGTGCCAGCAGTTCAACTACTAGCGGGGATGAAAACATTCAGTACTTC.

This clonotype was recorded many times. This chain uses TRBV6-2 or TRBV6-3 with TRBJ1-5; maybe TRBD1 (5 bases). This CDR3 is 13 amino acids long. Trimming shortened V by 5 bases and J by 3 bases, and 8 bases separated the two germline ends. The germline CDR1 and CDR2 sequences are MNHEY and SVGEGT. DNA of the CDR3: TGTGCCAGCAGTCCGGGGCTCAATCAGCCCCAGCATTTT. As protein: CASSPGLNQPQHF.

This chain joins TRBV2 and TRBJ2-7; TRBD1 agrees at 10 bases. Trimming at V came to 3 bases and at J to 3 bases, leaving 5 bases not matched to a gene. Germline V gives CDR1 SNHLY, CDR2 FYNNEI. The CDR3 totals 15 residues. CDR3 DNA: TGTGCCAGCAGTGACCCCGGGACAGGGGTCTACGAGCAGTACTTC. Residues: CASSDPGTGVYEQYF.

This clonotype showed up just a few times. CDR3 sequence reads: CASSYSSGGVSDTQYF. In DNA form, the CDR3 reads TGTGCCAGCAGTTACTCGAGCGGGGGCGTTTCAGATACGCAGTATTTT. The rearrangement uses TRBV6-6 and TRBJ2-3; TRBD2 aligns across 8 bases. The germline CDR1 and CDR2 sequences are MNHNY and SVGAGI (reference sequence). The CDR3 has 16 amino acids. V lost 0 bases, J lost 4 bases, and 6 bases stayed unmatched.

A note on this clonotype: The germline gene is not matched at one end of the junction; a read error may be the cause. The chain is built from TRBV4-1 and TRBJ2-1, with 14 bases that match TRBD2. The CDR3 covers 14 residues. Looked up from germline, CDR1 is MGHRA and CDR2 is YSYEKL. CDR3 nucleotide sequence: TGCGCCAGCAGCCAGGGTGGACTAGCGGGGGGTTTTATCTTC. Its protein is CASSQGGLAGGFIF.

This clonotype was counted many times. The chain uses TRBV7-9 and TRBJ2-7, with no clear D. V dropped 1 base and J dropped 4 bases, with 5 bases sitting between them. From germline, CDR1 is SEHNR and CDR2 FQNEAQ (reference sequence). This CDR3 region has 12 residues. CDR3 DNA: TGTGCCAGCAGCTTAGATGTTTACGAGCAGTACTTC. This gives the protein CASSLDVYEQYF.

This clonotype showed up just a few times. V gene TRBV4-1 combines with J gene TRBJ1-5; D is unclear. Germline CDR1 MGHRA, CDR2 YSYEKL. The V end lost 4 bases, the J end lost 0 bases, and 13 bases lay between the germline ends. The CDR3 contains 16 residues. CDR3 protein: CASSPVFGGSNQPQHF. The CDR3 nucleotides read TGCGCCAGCAGCCCGGTTTTTGGTGGTAGCAATCAGCCCCAGCATTTT.

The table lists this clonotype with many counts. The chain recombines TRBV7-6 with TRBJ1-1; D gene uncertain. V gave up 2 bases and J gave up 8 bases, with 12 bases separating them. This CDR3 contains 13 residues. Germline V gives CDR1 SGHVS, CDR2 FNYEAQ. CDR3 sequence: CASSLSSTREAFF. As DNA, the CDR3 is TGTGCCAGCAGCTTAAGTTCTACACGGGAAGCTTTCTTT.

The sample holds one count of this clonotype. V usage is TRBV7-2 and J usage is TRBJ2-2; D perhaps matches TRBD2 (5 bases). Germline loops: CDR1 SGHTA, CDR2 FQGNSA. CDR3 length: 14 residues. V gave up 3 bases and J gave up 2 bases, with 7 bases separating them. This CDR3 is CASSLGDNTGELFF. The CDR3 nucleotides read TGTGCCAGCAGCTTGGGAGACAACACCGGGGAGCTGTTTTTT.

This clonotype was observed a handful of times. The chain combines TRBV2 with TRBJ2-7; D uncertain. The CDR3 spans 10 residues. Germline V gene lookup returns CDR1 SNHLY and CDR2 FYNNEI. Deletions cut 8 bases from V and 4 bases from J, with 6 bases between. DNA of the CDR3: TGTGCCAGCGCCGGTTACGAGCAGTACGTC. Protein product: CASAGYEQYV.

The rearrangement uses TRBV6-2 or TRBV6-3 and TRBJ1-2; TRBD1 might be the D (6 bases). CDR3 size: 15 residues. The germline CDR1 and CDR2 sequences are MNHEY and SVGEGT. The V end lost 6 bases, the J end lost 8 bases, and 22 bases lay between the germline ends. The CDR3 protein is CASRQPRRGLGGYTF. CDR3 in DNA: TGTGCCAGCAGACAACCGCGGCGGGGGCTGGGAGGCTACACCTTC.

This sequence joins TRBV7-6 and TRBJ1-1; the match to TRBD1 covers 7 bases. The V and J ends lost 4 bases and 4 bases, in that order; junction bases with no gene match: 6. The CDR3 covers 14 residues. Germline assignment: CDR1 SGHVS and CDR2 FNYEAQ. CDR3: CASSSRQGSTEAFF. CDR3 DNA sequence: TGTGCCAGCAGCTCCCGACAGGGAAGCACTGAAGCTTTCTTT.

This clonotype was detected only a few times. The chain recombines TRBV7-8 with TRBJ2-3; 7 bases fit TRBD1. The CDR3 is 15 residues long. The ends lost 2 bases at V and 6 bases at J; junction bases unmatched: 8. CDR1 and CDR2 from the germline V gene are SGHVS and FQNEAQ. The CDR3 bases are TGTGCCAGCAGCTTAAACAGGGGCCTGGGGGATACGCAGTATTTT. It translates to CASSLNRGLGDTQYF.

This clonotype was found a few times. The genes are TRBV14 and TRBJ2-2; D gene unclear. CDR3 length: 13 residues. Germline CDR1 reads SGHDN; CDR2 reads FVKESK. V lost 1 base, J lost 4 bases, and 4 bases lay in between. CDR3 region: CASSQVITGELFF. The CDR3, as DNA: TGTGCCAGCAGCCAAGTCATCACCGGGGAGCTGTTTTTT.

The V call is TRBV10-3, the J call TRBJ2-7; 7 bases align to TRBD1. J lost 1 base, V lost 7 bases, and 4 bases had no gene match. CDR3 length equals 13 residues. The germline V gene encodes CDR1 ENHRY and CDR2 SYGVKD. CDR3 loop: CAITPTGSYEQYF. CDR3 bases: TGTGCCATCACCCCGACAGGGTCCTACGAGCAGTACTTC.

CDR3 bases: TGTGCCAGCAGTCCTACCACATGGACCGATTCACCCCTCCACTTT. Translating gives CASSPTTWTDSPLHF. V and J are TRBV6-5 and TRBJ1-6; D is unresolved. Trimming shortened V by 5 bases and J by 8 bases, and 16 bases separated the two germline ends. The CDR3 has 15 residues. Germline loops: CDR1 MNHEY, CDR2 SVGAGI.

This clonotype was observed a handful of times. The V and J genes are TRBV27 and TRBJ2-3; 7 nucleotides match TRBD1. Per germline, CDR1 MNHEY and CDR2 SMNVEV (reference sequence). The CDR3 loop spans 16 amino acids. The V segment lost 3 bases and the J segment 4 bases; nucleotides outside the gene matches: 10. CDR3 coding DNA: TGTGCCAGCAGTTTGAGGACAGGCCTCTGGTCAGATACGCAGTATTTT. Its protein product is CASSLRTGLWSDTQYF.

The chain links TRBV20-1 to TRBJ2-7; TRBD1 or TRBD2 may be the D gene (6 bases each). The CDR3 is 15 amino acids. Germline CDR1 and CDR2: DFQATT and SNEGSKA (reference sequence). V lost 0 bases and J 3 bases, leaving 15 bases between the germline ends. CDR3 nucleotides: TGCAGTGCTAGAGATAGGAGGGGGGCCTACTACGAGCAGTACGTC. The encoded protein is CSARDRRGAYYEQYV.

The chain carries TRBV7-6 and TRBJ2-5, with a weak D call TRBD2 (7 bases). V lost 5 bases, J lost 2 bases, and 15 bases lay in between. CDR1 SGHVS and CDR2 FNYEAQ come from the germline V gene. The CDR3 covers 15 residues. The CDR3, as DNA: TGTGCCAGCAGCCATGTACGGGGGGCTCAAGAGACCCAGTACTTC. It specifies CASSHVRGAQETQYF.

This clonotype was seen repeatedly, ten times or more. The CDR3 here is CSARDPSGVPTDTQYF. In nucleotides, the CDR3 is TGCAGTGCTAGAGATCCAAGCGGAGTCCCCACAGATACGCAGTATTTT. The rearrangement uses TRBV20-1 and TRBJ2-3, with TRBD2 as a possible D gene (5 bases). The CDR3 is made up of 16 amino acids. Between the trimmed V and J ends, which lost 0 bases and 2 bases, there was a span of 15 bases. Germline loops: CDR1 DFQATT, CDR2 SNEGSKA (reference sequence).

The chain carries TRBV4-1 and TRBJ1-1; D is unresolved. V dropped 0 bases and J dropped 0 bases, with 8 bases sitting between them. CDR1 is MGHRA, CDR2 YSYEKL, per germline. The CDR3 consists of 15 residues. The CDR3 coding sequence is TGCGCCAGCAGCCAAGATGGGCTTATGAACACTGAAGCTTTCTTT. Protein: CASSQDGLMNTEAFF.

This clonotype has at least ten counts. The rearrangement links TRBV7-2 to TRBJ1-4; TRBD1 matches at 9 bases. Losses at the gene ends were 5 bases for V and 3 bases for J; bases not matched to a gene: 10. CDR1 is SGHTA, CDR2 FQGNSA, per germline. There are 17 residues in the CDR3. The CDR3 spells CASSAGTGIVANEKLFF. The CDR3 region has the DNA TGTGCCAGCAGCGCCGGGACAGGGATTGTAGCTAATGAAAAACTGTTTTTT.

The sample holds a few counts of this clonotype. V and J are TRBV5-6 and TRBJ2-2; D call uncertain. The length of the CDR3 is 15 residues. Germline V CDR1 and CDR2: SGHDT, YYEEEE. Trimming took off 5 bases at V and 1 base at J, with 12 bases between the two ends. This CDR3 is CASSDIGWNTGELFF. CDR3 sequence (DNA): TGTGCCAGCAGTGATATCGGGTGGAACACCGGGGAGCTGTTTTTT.

Here the CDR3 reads CASSYSYLGAGTDTQYF. The CDR3 DNA sequence: TGTGCCAGCAGTTACTCGTATCTGGGGGCCGGCACAGATACGCAGTATTTT. This chain links TRBV6-6 with TRBJ2-3, with D possibly matching TRBD1 (6 bases). The CDR3 covers 17 residues. The germline V gene has CDR1 MNHNY and CDR2 SVGAGI (reference sequence). V was shortened by 0 bases and J by 1 base, with 14 bases between the two germline ends.

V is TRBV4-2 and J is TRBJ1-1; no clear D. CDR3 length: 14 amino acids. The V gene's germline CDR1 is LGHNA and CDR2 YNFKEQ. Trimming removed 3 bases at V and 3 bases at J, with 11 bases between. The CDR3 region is CASSHERGYTEAFF. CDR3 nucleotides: TGTGCCAGCAGCCACGAGCGGGGTTACACTGAAGCTTTCTTT.

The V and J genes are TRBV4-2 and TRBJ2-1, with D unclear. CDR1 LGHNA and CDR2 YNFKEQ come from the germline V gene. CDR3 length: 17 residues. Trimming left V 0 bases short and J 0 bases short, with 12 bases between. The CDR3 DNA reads TGTGCCAGCAGCCAAGAGTTCGGGCGATCCTCCTACAATGAGCAGTTCTTC. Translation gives CASSQEFGRSSYNEQFF.

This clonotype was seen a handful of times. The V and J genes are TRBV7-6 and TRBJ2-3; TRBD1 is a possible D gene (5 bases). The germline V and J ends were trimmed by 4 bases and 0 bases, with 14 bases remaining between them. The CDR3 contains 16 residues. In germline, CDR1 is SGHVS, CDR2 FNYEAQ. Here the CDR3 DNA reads TGTGCCAGCAGCTCTCCCGAAGGGGATAGCACAGATACGCAGTATTTT. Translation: CASSSPEGDSTDTQYF.

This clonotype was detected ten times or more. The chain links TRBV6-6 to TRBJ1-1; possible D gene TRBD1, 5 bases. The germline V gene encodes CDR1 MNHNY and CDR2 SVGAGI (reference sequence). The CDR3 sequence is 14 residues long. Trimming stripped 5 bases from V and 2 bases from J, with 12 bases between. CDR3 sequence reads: CASSGGPPNTEAFF. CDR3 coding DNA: TGTGCCAGCAGTGGGGGACCCCCAAACACTGAAGCTTTCTTT.